The present entry profiles one T cell receptor (beta chain) with its context. The antigen is unknown. The data stem from a study of T cell responses to AZD1222 COVID-19 vaccine. Germline lookup yields CDR1 SGDLS and CDR2 YYNGEE. This CDR3 spans 15 amino acids. V lost 3 bases, J lost 5 bases, and 17 bases lay in between. The data were produced by immunoSEQ multiplex PCR, yet TCRdb's version contains in-frame clones alone and is incomplete. The table includes 80,000 or so clones, 70% to 90% detected once. Notes on the study in general: Clonal diversity may have been underestimated in mostly white British donors. Along spike, vaccine-associated CD4 TCRs were found throughout, with dominance at 160-218 and 743-854. Variant regions that are unmutated are reportedly the target of nearly half of spike-specific TCRs.

The chain has TRBV9 and TRBJ1-1; D call uncertain. This TCR was sampled from an adult in good health. The sample in question was peripheral blood, obtained on day 0 of AZD1222 vaccination. The CDR3 reads CASSAGNRVGTEAFF. DNA of the CDR3: TGTGCCAGCAGCGCCGGGAATAGGGTGGGAACTGAAGCTTTCTTT.